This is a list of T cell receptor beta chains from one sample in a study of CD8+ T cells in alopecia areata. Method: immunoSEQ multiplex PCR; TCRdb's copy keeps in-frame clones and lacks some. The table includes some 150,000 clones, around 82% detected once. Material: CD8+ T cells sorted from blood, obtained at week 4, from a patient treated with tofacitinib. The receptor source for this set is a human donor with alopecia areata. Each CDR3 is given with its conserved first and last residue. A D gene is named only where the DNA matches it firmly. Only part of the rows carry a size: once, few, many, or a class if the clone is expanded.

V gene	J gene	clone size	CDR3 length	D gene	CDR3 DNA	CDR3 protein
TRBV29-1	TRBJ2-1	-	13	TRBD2	TGCAGCGTTGTACCTAGCGGGGGGAATGAGCAGTTCTTC	CSVVPSGGNEQFF
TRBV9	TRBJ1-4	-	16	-	TGTGCCAGCAGCCCCGGGCCCTTTCTGACTAATGAAAAACTGTTTTTT	CASSPGPFLTNEKLFF
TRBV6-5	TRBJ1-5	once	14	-	TGTGCCAGCAGTTACGCAGGGACCTCTGGGCCCCAGCATTTT	CASSYAGTSGPQHF
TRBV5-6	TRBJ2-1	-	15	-	TGTGCCAGCAGCTCACTGGGGGCCTCCTACAATGAGCAGTTCTTC	CASSSLGASYNEQFF
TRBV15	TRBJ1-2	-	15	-	TGTGCCACCGCTTCCGCCAGGGAGGAGAACTATGGCTACACCTTC	CATASAREENYGYTF
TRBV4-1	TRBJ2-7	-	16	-	TGCGCCAGCAGCCAAGAACAACAGGGTCTGGGCTACGAGCAGTACTTC	CASSQEQQGLGYEQYF
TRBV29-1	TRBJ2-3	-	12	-	TGCAGCGTTGAAGGGGGCACAGATACGCAGTATTTT	CSVEGGTDTQYF
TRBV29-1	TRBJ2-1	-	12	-	TGCAGCGTTGTGGGGGGCCCCTCTGAGCAGTTCTTC	CSVVGGPSEQFF
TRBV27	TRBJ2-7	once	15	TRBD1	TGTGCCAGCAGTTTTACCGGGACAGCTTCGTACGAGCAGTACTTC	CASSFTGTASYEQYF
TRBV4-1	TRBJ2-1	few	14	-	TGCGCCAGCAGCCAAGAACAAGAAGTTAATGAGCAGTTCTTC	CASSQEQEVNEQFF
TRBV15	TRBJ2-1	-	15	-	TGTGCCACCAGCCAGGGGGGACAGTCCTACAATGAGCAGTTCTTC	CATSQGGQSYNEQFF
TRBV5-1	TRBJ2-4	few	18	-	TGCGCCAGCAGCTTGGCCTTGCGGGGCGGACTAGCCAAAAACATTCAGTACTTC	CASSLALRGGLAKNIQYF
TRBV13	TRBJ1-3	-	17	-	TGTGCCAGCAGCTTAGGCCGGGGGCAAAGAACTGGAAACACCATATATTTT	CASSLGRGQRTGNTIYF
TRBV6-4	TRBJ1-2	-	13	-	TGTGCCAGCAGTGACGGTGGGACCGATGGCTACACCTTC	CASSDGGTDGYTF
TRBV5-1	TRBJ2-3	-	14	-	TGCGCCAGCAGCTTGGGAGGGGGTGCAGATACGCAGTATTTT	CASSLGGGADTQYF
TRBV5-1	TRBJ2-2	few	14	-	TGCGCCAGCAGCGTACCGGAGGGACCCGGGGAGCTGTTTTTT	CASSVPEGPGELFF
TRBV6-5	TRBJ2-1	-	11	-	TGTGCCAGCAGTACATACAATGAGCAGTTCTTC	CASSTYNEQFF
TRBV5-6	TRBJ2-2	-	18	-	TGTGCCAGCAGCTTGGGGTCCGTCGGACTGCTGAACACCGGGGAGCTGTTTTTT	CASSLGSVGLLNTGELFF
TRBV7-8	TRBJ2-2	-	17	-	TGTGCCAGCAGCTTAAGTAAAGAGACAGCGAACACCGGGGAGCTGTTTTTT	CASSLSKETANTGELFF
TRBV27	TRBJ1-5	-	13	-	TGTGCCAGCAGTTACTCTGGCAATCAGCCCCAGCATTTT	CASSYSGNQPQHF
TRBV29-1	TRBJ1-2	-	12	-	TGCAGCGTTGAATCGGGGGCTGGTGGCTACACCTTC	CSVESGAGGYTF
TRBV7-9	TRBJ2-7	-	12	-	TGTGCCAGCGCACAGGGAACTGGCGAGCAGTACTTC	CASAQGTGEQYF
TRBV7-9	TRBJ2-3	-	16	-	TGTGCCAGCAGCTTATGGATGGCAGCTAGCACAGATACGCAGTATTTT	CASSLWMAASTDTQYF
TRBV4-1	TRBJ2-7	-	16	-	TGCGCCAGCAGCCCCAGCGCGACCCCGAATTCCTACGAGCAGTACTTC	CASSPSATPNSYEQYF
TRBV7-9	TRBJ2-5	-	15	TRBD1	TGTGCCAGCAGTCTTACTACAGGGGGCGTGGAGACCCAGTACTTC	CASSLTTGGVETQYF
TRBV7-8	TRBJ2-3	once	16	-	TGTGCCAGCAGCTTATGGGGAGGGGAGGGGGTAGATACGCAGTATTTT	CASSLWGGEGVDTQYF
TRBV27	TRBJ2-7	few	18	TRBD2	TGTGCCAGCAGTCCCGCGCCAGTTCGCGGGGGGTATTCCTACGAGCAGTACTTC	CASSPAPVRGGYSYEQYF
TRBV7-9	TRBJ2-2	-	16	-	TGTGCCAGCAGCTTAGCCCCAGATATGGGGACCGGGGAGCTGTTTTTT	CASSLAPDMGTGELFF
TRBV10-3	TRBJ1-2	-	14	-	TGTGCCATCAGTGAGCCCTCGGGAGGAAATGGCTACACCTTC	CAISEPSGGNGYTF
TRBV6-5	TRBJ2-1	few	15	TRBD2	TGTGCCAGCATAGCCGACGGGGGGGCCGGGAATGAGCAGTTCTTC	CASIADGGAGNEQFF
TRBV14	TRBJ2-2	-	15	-	TGTGCCAGCAGCCTTCTACGGGGATTCGCCGGGGAGCTGTTTTTT	CASSLLRGFAGELFF
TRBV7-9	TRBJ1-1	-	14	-	TGTGCCAGCAGCCCCCCGATTACGAACACTGAAGCTTTCTTT	CASSPPITNTEAFF
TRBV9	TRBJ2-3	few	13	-	TGTGCCAGCAGCGACCGGGGCACAGATACGCAGTATTTT	CASSDRGTDTQYF
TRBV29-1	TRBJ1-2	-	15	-	TGCAGCGTTGAAGAGATGGGCAGGGGAGACTATGGCTACACCTTC	CSVEEMGRGDYGYTF
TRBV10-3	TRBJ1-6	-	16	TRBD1	TGTGCCATCATCGCCGGGACAGGCGACAGAAATTCACCCCTCCACTTT	CAIIAGTGDRNSPLHF
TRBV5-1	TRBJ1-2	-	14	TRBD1	TGCGCCAGCGGGGCAGGGACAGGCCGGTATGGCTACACCTTC	CASGAGTGRYGYTF
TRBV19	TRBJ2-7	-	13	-	TGTGCCAGTAGTATAGAACCCGGCTACGAGCAGTACTTC	CASSIEPGYEQYF
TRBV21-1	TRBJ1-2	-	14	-	TGTGCCAGCAGCAAGATCGGGACGGTCTATGGCTACACCTTC	CASSKIGTVYGYTF